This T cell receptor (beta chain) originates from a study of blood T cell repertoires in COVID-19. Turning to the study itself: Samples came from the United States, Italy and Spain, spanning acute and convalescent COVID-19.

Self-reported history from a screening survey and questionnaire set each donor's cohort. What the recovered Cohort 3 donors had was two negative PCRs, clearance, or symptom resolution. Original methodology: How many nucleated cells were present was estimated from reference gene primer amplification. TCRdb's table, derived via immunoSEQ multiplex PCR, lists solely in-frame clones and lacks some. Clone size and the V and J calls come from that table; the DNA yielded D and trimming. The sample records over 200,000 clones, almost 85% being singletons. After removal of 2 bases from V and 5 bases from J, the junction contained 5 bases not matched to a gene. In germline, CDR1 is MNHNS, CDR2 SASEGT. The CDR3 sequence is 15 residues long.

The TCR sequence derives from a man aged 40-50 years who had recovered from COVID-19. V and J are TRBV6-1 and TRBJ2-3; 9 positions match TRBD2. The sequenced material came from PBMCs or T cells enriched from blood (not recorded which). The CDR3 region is CASSEIGGGGDTQYF. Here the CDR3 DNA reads TGTGCCAGCAGTGAAATTGGCGGGGGGGGAGATACGCAGTATTTT.